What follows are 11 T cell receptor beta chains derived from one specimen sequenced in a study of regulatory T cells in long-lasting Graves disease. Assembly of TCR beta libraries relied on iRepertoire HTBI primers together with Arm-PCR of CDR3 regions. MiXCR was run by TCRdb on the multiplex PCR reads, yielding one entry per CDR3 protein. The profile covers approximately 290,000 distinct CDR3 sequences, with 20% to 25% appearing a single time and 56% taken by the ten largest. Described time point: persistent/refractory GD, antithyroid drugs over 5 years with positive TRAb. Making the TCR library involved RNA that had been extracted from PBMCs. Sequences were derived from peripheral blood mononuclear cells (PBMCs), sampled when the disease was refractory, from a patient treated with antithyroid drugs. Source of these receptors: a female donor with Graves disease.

DNA for the CDR3: TGTGCCAGCAGCTTGGCTGGACAACCCCAAGAGACCCAGTACTTC. Translating gives CASSLAGQPQETQYF. The V call is TRBV7-2, the J call TRBJ2-5; D might be TRBD1 (5 bases). Germline V gives CDR1 SGHTA, CDR2 FQGNSA. The CDR3 totals 15 residues. The V gene lost 3 bases and the J gene lost 1 base, with 12 bases spanning the gap.

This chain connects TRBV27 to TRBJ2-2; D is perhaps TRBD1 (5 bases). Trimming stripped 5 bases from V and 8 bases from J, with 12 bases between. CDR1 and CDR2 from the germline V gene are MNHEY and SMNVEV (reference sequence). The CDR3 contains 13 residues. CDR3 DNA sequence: TGTGCCAGCAGTGCCAGGGTTTGGGGGGAGCTGTTTTTT. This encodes CASSARVWGELFF.

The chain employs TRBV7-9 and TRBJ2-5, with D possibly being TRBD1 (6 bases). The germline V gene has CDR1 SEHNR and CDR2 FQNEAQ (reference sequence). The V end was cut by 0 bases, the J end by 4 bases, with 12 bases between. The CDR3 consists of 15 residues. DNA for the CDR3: TGTGCCAGCAGCTTAGCGCGGACAGAAGGAGAGACCCAGTACTTC. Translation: CASSLARTEGETQYF.

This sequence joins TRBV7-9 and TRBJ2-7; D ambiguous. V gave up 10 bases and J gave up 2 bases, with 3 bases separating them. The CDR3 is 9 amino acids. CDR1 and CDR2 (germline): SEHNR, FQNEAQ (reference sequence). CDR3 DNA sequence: TGTGCCAACACCTACGAGCAGTACTTC. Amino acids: CANTYEQYF.

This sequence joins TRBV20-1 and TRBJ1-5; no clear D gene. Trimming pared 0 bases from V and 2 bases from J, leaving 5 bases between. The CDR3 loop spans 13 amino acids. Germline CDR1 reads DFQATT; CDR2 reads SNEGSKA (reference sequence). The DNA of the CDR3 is TGCAGTGCTAGAGAACTAGGCAATCAGCCCCAGCATTTT. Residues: CSARELGNQPQHF.

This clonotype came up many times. The CDR3 protein is CSARSDREMVPYEQYF. The CDR3 region has the DNA TGCAGTGCTAGGTCGGACAGGGAAATGGTCCCCTACGAGCAGTACTTC. V usage is TRBV20-1 and J usage is TRBJ2-7; 8 bases match TRBD1. The J segment lost 2 bases and the V segment lost 3 bases, leaving 12 bases of the junction unmatched. Per germline, CDR1 DFQATT and CDR2 SNEGSKA (reference sequence). The CDR3 consists of 16 residues.

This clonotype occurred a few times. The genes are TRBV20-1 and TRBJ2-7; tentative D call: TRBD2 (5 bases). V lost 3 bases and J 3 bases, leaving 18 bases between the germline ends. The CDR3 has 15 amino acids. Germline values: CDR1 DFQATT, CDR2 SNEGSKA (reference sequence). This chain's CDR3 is CSARPFGSGIYEQYF. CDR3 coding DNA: TGCAGTGCTAGGCCGTTTGGGAGCGGAATCTACGAGCAGTACTTC.

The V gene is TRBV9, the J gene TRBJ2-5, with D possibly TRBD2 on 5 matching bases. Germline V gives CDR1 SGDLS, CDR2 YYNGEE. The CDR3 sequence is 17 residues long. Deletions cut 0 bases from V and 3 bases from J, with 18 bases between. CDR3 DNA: TGTGCCAGCAGCGTAGCTCCTCAGCGGCAGACCGAAGAGACCCAGTACTTC. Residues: CASSVAPQRQTEETQYF.

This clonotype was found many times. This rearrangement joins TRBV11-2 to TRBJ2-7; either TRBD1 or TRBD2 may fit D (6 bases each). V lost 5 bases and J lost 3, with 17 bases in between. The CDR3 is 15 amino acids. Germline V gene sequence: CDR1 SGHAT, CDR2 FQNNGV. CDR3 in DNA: TGTGCCAGCAGCCCCCGGGTAGGGGGGAACTACGAGCAGTACTTC. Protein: CASSPRVGGNYEQYF.

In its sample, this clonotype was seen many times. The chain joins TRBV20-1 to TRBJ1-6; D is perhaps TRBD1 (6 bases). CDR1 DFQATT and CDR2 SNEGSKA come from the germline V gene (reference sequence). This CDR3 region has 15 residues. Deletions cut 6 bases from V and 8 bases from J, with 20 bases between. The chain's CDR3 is CSARPQGYDHSPLHF. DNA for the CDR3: TGCAGTGCCAGACCTCAGGGGTATGATCATTCACCCCTCCACTTT.

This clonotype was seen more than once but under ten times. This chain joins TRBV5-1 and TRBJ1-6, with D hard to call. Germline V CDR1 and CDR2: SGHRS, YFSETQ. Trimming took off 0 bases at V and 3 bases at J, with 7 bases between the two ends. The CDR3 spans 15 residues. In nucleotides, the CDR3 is TGCGCCAGCAGCTTGGCTGGTAACTATAATTCACCCCTCCACTTT. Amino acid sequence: CASSLAGNYNSPLHF. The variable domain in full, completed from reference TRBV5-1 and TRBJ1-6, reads KAGVTQTPRYLIKTRGQQVTLSCSPISGHRSVSWYQQTPGQGLQFLFEYFSETQRNKGNFPGRFSGRQFSNSRSEMNVSTLELGDSALYLCASSLAGNYNSPLHFGNGTRLTVT.